The 30 T cell receptor beta chains listed next were all sequenced from one sample in a study of blood T cell repertoires in COVID-19 (dated by TCRdb to 2020 to 2022). Library preparation employed the immunoSEQ multiplex PCR assay. The table comes from immuneACCESS by way of TCRdb, which keeps in-frame sequences with V and J called. Part of the clones is missing from these tables; in studies checked, under half for an unresolved V gene and the rest for unknown reasons. The sample yields about 170,000 clones; roughly 87% were counted once. The ten largest clones add up to 1.5% to 2% of the sample. Sequencing was carried out using peripheral blood. All receptors derive from a woman between 45 and 60 years old with acute or convalescent COVID-19.

The V gene is TRBV11-3, the J gene TRBJ1-2, with TRBD1 matching over 7 bases. CDR1 and CDR2 from the germline V gene are SGHNT and YENEEA. The CDR3 is 14 residues long. The junction had 9 bases not matched to a gene; V was cut back by 1 base and J by 10 bases. In nucleotides, the CDR3 is TGTGCCAGCAGCTTAGGGACAGGCGGCGGGGACTACACCTTC. Its translation is CASSLGTGGGDYTF. The whole variable domain, remainder taken from reference TRBV11-3 and TRBJ1-2, is EAGVVQSPRYKIIEKKQPVAFWCNPISGHNTLYWYLQNLGQGPELLIRYENEEAVDDSQLPKDRFSAERLKGVDSTLKIQPAELGDSAVYLCASSLGTGGGDYTFGSGTRLTVV.

The chain recombines TRBV24-1 with TRBJ1-4, with D possibly TRBD1 on 5 matching bases. This CDR3 is 14 amino acids long. CDR1 is KGHDR and CDR2 is SFDVKD in the germline V gene. V gave up 6 bases and J gave up 5 bases, with 12 bases separating them. CDR3 in DNA: TGTGCCACCAGTTTGACAGTCCAAAATGAAAAACTGTTTTTT. As protein: CATSLTVQNEKLFF.

The V and J genes are TRBV19 and TRBJ1-4; D is perhaps TRBD1 (6 bases). The CDR3 has 15 amino acids. V lost 2 bases to trimming and J lost 4 bases, with 11 bases between them. Germline V gene sequence: CDR1 LNHDA, CDR2 SQIVND (reference sequence). The CDR3 sequence: CASSIRGASNEKLFF. CDR3 bases: TGTGCCAGTAGTATACGGGGGGCGAGTAATGAAAAACTGTTTTTT.

The genes are TRBV7-2 and TRBJ2-1; D unclear. The CDR3 length is 16 residues. Trimming left V 1 base short and J 2 bases short, with 12 bases between. Per the germline V gene, CDR1 is SGHTA and CDR2 is FQGNSA. For the CDR3, the DNA is TGTGCCAGCAGCTTAGTTGCGGTCCCTACCTACAATGAGCAGTTCTTC. Residues: CASSLVAVPTYNEQFF. Using reference TRBV7-2 and TRBJ2-1 for the parts outside the CDR3, the full variable domain is GAGVSQSPSNKVTEKGKDVELRCDPISGHTALYWYRQSLGQGLEFLIYFQGNSAPDKSGLPSDRFSAERTGGSVSTLTIQRTQQEDSAVYLCASSLVAVPTYNEQFFGPGTRLTVL.

The rearrangement joins TRBV5-6 to TRBJ2-7; no reliable D call. CDR1 and CDR2 (germline): SGHDT, YYEEEE. With 4 bases removed from V and 0 bases from J, the gap between germline ends came to 2 bases. The CDR3 sequence is 11 residues long. Here the CDR3 reads CASSHSYEQYF. The CDR3 nucleotides are TGTGCCAGCAGCCACTCCTACGAGCAGTACTTC.

This clone has more than one count but fewer than ten. At the DNA level, this CDR3 is encoded by other sequences in the same sample as well. The CDR3 sequence: CASSLGQYNSPLHF. CDR3 in DNA: TGCGCCAGCAGCTTGGGACAATATAATTCACCCCTCCACTTT. The J gene is TRBJ1-6, the V gene TRBV5-1; D ambiguous. This CDR3 region has 14 residues. Germline loops: CDR1 SGHRS, CDR2 YFSETQ. V was trimmed by 0 bases and J by 4 bases, leaving 5 bases between them.

This chain uses TRBV18 with TRBJ2-7; TRBD1 is a possible D gene (6 bases). The CDR3 consists of 16 residues. V was cut by 0 bases and J by 6 bases, with 18 bases left in between. Germline assignment: CDR1 KGHSH and CDR2 LQKENI. The CDR3 sequence: CASSPPRPGVVAEQYF. The CDR3 region has the DNA TGTGCCAGCTCACCACCACGTCCAGGGGTAGTCGCCGAGCAGTACTTC.

The CDR3 DNA is TGCGCCAGCAGAACAACAGGGGTTAATGAAAAACTGTTTTTT. This sequence encodes CASRTTGVNEKLFF. The rearrangement links TRBV5-1 to TRBJ1-4, with 7 bases that match TRBD1. With V trimmed by 5 bases and J by 4 bases, 5 bases remained unmatched. Germline CDR1 SGHRS, CDR2 YFSETQ. The CDR3 totals 14 residues. Full variable domain (missing parts from reference TRBV5-1 and TRBJ1-4): KAGVTQTPRYLIKTRGQQVTLSCSPISGHRSVSWYQQTPGQGLQFLFEYFSETQRNKGNFPGRFSGRQFSNSRSEMNVSTLELGDSALYLCASRTTGVNEKLFFGSGTQLSVL.

The chain is built from TRBV12-3 or TRBV12-4 and TRBJ1-3; D is undetermined. V gave up 11 bases and J gave up 0 bases, with 11 bases separating them. The CDR3 length is 13 residues. CDR3 in DNA: TGTGCCGCTAGGACTTCCTCTGGAAACACCATATATTTT. It specifies CAARTSSGNTIYF.

The chain uses TRBV19 and TRBJ1-5; D is unclear. CDR3 length equals 14 residues. Germline V gives CDR1 LNHDA, CDR2 SQIVND (reference sequence). Trimming pared 6 bases from V and 5 bases from J, leaving 14 bases between. The CDR3 here is CASRQITDYQPQHF. CDR3 nucleotide sequence: TGTGCCAGTAGACAGATTACAGATTATCAGCCCCAGCATTTT.

This sequence joins TRBV2 and TRBJ1-2, with 9 bases fitting TRBD1. J gave up 8 bases and V 4 bases, and 8 bases lay outside the gene matches. CDR1 and CDR2 (germline): SNHLY, FYNNEI. This CDR3 has 14 amino acids. CDR3 in DNA: TGTGCCAGCAGTGGTGCCGGGACAGGGTTCGGCTACACCTTC. Amino acid sequence: CASSGAGTGFGYTF.

V and J are TRBV12-3 or TRBV12-4 and TRBJ2-7; possible D gene TRBD1, 6 bases. This CDR3 contains 13 residues. With 2 bases removed from V and 7 bases from J, the gap between germline ends came to 12 bases. The DNA for the CDR3 is TGTGCCAGCAGTTTACAGGGGTTCGGGGAGCAGTACTTC. Protein product: CASSLQGFGEQYF.

This chain links TRBV7-8 with TRBJ2-1; 10 bases are shared with TRBD1. With V trimmed by 10 bases and J by 6 bases, 9 bases remained unmatched. Germline lookup yields CDR1 SGHVS and CDR2 FQNEAQ. CDR3 length: 14 residues. CDR3 sequence: CATKTGQGSNEQFF. CDR3 bases: TGTGCCACCAAGACGGGACAGGGGTCCAATGAGCAGTTCTTC. Drawing the rest from reference TRBV7-8 and TRBJ2-1, the complete variable domain is GAGVSQSPRYKVAKRGQDVALRCDPISGHVSLFWYQQALGQGPEFLTYFQNEAQLDKSGLPSDRFFAERPEGSVSTLKIQRTQQEDSAVYLCATKTGQGSNEQFFGPGTRLTVL.

Points on this clone: Other DNA sequences of this sample code for an identical CDR3. This chain uses TRBV11-2 with TRBJ2-7, with D possibly being TRBD2 (5 bases). The CDR3 sequence is 10 residues long. Trimming left V 7 bases short and J 9 bases short, with 10 bases between. The germline CDR1 and CDR2 sequences are SGHAT and FQNNGV. The CDR3 DNA is TGTGCCAGCAACCCAGAGGGGCAGTACTTC. It codes for CASNPEGQYF.

The chain carries TRBV7-2 and TRBJ1-3; tentatively, D is TRBD1 (6 bases). The V gene lost 4 bases and the J gene lost 0 bases, with 13 bases spanning the gap. From germline, CDR1 is SGHTA and CDR2 FQGNSA. This CDR3 region has 16 residues. The CDR3 region is CASSSLGGFSGNTIYF. The CDR3 DNA reads TGTGCCAGCAGCTCCCTAGGGGGATTCTCTGGAAACACCATATATTTT.

This chain links TRBV15 with TRBJ1-5; possible D gene TRBD1, 5 bases. V lost 2 bases, J lost 0 bases, and 11 bases lay in between. Germline V gene sequence: CDR1 LNHNV, CDR2 YYDKDF (reference sequence). The CDR3 is made up of 16 amino acids. Here the CDR3 DNA reads TGTGCCACCAGCAGATTCAGACAGACTAGCAATCAGCCCCAGCATTTT. Translating it yields CATSRFRQTSNQPQHF. Supplemented by reference TRBV15 and TRBJ1-5, the full variable domain reads DAMVIQNPRYQVTQFGKPVTLSCSQTLNHNVMYWYQQKSSQAPKLLFHYYDKDFNNEADTPDNFQSRRPNTSFCFLDIRSPGLGDTAMYLCATSRFRQTSNQPQHFGDGTRLSIL.

This clone was counted a single time. The chain couples TRBV9 to TRBJ2-7; 7 positions match TRBD2. CDR1 SGDLS and CDR2 YYNGEE come from the germline V gene. The CDR3 extends over 15 amino acids. V shed 4 bases and J 3 bases; nucleotides not matched to a gene: 10. The CDR3 nucleotides read TGTGCCAGCAGCCCCAGAGGCGGGGGAAGCTACGAGCAGTACTTC. It is translated as CASSPRGGGSYEQYF.

This chain connects TRBV2 to TRBJ1-2; D is possibly TRBD1 (6 bases). V shed 2 bases and J shed 8 bases, with 18 bases lying between them. The length of the CDR3 is 15 residues. The germline V gene encodes CDR1 SNHLY and CDR2 FYNNEI. CDR3 sequence reads: CASSESLSTRGGYTF. In DNA, the CDR3 is TGTGCCAGCAGTGAATCCCTCTCGACGAGGGGGGGCTACACCTTC.

To note about this clone: Other DNA sequences within the sample encode an identical CDR3. J is TRBJ2-7 and V is TRBV6-2 or TRBV6-3, with 10 bases identical to TRBD2. The V segment lost 0 bases and the J segment 2 bases; nucleotides outside the gene matches: 4. The CDR3 has 16 residues. Germline CDR1 is MNHEY and CDR2 is SVGEGT. CDR3 DNA sequence: TGTGCCAGCAGTTACTCGATAGCGGGGGGCACCTACGAGCAGTACTTC. Its translation: CASSYSIAGGTYEQYF.

J is TRBJ2-7 and V is TRBV11-1; D remains unclear. This CDR3 region has 12 residues. Trimming cost V 5 bases and J 3 bases, with 8 bases left between them. Germline CDR1 is SGHAT and CDR2 is FQDESV (reference sequence). The CDR3 DNA follows: TGTGCCAGCAGCCACTATGTCTACGAGCAGTACTTC. Translation gives CASSHYVYEQYF. The full variable domain, in which reference TRBV11-1 and TRBJ2-7 provide the parts outside the CDR3, is EAEVAQSPRYKITEKSQAVAFWCDPISGHATLYWYRQILGQGPELLVQFQDESVVDDSQLPKDRFSAERLKGVDSTLKIQPAELGDSAMYLCASSHYVYEQYFGPGTRLTVT.

The V and J genes are TRBV11-2 and TRBJ1-6; no firm D call. Trimming stripped 1 base from V and 4 bases from J, with 8 bases between. The germline CDR1 and CDR2 sequences are SGHAT and FQNNGV. This CDR3 is 15 amino acids long. In nucleotides, the CDR3 is TGTGCCAGCAGCTTAGGGGCAAGGTATAATTCACCCCTCCACTTT. As protein: CASSLGARYNSPLHF.

The chain uses TRBV11-2 and TRBJ2-7, with TRBD1 identical over 8 bases. CDR1 is SGHAT and CDR2 is FQNNGV in the germline V gene. This CDR3 spans 16 amino acids. The J segment lost 0 bases and the V segment lost 5 bases, leaving 9 bases of the junction unmatched. The CDR3 nucleotides are TGTGCCAGCAGCCTCCTCGGGACAGGAAACTCCTACGAGCAGTACTTC. Its translation: CASSLLGTGNSYEQYF.

This chain uses TRBV30 with TRBJ1-6; perhaps TRBD1 as D (5 bases). CDR1 is GTSNPN, CDR2 SVGIG, per germline (reference sequence). Trimming pared 0 bases from V and 7 bases from J, leaving 16 bases between. This CDR3 spans 16 amino acids. The DNA for the CDR3 is TGTGCCTGGAGTGTACGGTTCGGGAGGGGAAATTCACCCCTCCACTTT. Protein: CAWSVRFGRGNSPLHF.

The chain links TRBV5-1 to TRBJ2-3; TRBD1 agrees at 8 bases. The CDR3 spans 14 residues. V lost 2 bases, J lost 4 bases, and 3 bases stayed unmatched. Per germline, CDR1 SGHRS and CDR2 YFSETQ. The CDR3 loop reads CASSFGQGPDTQYF. CDR3 bases: TGCGCCAGCAGCTTTGGACAGGGCCCAGATACGCAGTATTTT.

The chain employs TRBV29-1 and TRBJ1-1; no firm D call. This CDR3 region has 13 residues. The V end lost 7 bases, the J end lost 1 base, and 13 bases lay between the germline ends. Germline V lookup: CDR1 SQVTM, CDR2 ANQGSEA. The CDR3 sequence: CSAVREANTEAFF. CDR3 nucleotides: TGCAGCGCCGTTAGGGAGGCGAACACTGAAGCTTTCTTT.

This clone was detected only once. This chain connects TRBV4-3 to TRBJ2-2, with TRBD1 identical over 9 bases. Germline assignment: CDR1 LGHNA and CDR2 YSLEER. Trimming at V came to 3 bases and at J to 3 bases, leaving 5 bases not matched to a gene. The CDR3 is 16 residues long. CDR3 DNA: TGCGCCAGCAGCCAGCGTCGACAGGGGGACACCGGGGAGCTGTTTTTT. Translated: CASSQRRQGDTGELFF.

This chain links TRBV5-5 with TRBJ2-4; 8 nucleotides align to TRBD2. Looked up from germline, CDR1 is SGHKS and CDR2 is YYEKEE (reference sequence). CDR3 length: 16 residues. Trimming removed 6 bases from V and 0 bases from J; junction bases left unmatched: 8. The CDR3 nucleotides read TGTGCCAGCACCAGAAACGGGGGGGTAGCCAAAAACATTCAGTACTTC. Translation gives CASTRNGGVAKNIQYF. Full variable domain (outside the CDR3, taken from reference TRBV5-5 and TRBJ2-4): DAGVTQSPTHLIKTRGQQVTLRCSPISGHKSVSWYQQVLGQGPQFIFQYYEKEERGRGNFPDRFSARQFPNYSSELNVNALLLGDSALYLCASTRNGGVAKNIQYFGAGTRLSVL.

The V call is TRBV7-2, the J call TRBJ2-2; a possible D gene is TRBD1 (5 bases). The CDR3 spans 15 residues. Per the germline V gene, CDR1 is SGHTA and CDR2 is FQGNSA. Trimming removed 4 bases from V and 6 bases from J, with 15 bases in between. The CDR3 protein is CASSSPGLWAGELFF. The CDR3 coding sequence is TGTGCCAGCAGCTCACCAGGGTTGTGGGCCGGGGAGCTGTTTTTT.

The rearrangement joins TRBV11-2 to TRBJ1-3; tentatively, D is TRBD1 (5 bases). Germline V gene sequence: CDR1 SGHAT, CDR2 FQNNGV. This CDR3 is 15 amino acids long. V lost 5 bases and J 0 bases, leaving 11 bases between the germline ends. The CDR3 reads CASSPRGSSGNTIYF. The CDR3 coding sequence is TGTGCCAGCAGCCCCCGGGGGTCCTCTGGAAACACCATATATTTT. Supplemented by reference TRBV11-2 and TRBJ1-3, the full variable domain reads EAGVAQSPRYKIIEKRQSVAFWCNPISGHATLYWYQQILGQGPKLLIQFQNNGVVDDSQLPKDRFSAERLKGVDSTLKIQPAKLEDSAVYLCASSPRGSSGNTIYFGEGSWLTVV.

This chain uses TRBV19 with TRBJ1-2; possibly TRBD1 for D (6 bases). Trimming pared 9 bases from V and 8 bases from J, leaving 13 bases between. The CDR3 is 11 residues long. The germline V gene has CDR1 LNHDA and CDR2 SQIVND (reference sequence). The DNA for the CDR3 is TGTGCCAGCCAACTCGACAGGGGCTACACCTTC. This encodes CASQLDRGYTF.